The clone carrying this T cell receptor (beta chain) was seen only a few times. Its specificity is not known. This specimen comes from a study of post-analysis software for immune sequencing data. Overall study context: Clinical courses comprised relapsing-remitting, secondary progressive and progressive-relapsing multiple sclerosis. Points from the study as a whole: Compared with controls, patients had more of about 5 TRBV segments, including TRBV5-6, TRBV5-1 and TRBV20-1. F measure grouped same-batch samples tightly together. Controls had significantly higher normalized Chao1 diversity than multiple sclerosis patients.

cDNA libraries of TCR beta carried unique molecular identifiers. TCRdb re-derived calls from the PCR reads in MiXCR, one entry per CDR3 protein. The sample has 380,000 or so distinct CDR3 sequences, about a third seen once. Germline V gene lookup returns CDR1 SQVTM and CDR2 ANQGSEA. The CDR3 extends over 13 amino acids. J was trimmed by 3 bases and V by 7 bases; bases with no gene match: 6. What was sequenced was blood. The rearrangement links TRBV29-1 to TRBJ2-7, with 10 bases lining up with TRBD1. This TCR came from a girl between 10 and 17 years old with multiple sclerosis. The CDR3 is CSGQGARGYEQYF. The CDR3 bases are TGCAGCGGACAGGGGGCCCGTGGCTACGAGCAGTACTTC.